One and the same sample provided the 23 T cell receptor beta chains below, sequenced in a study of identical twins. TCRdb processed the 5' RACE reads anew with MiXCR; each CDR3 protein has one entry. The sample consists of a few hundred thousand distinct CDR3 sequences, roughly an eighth of them appearing once. This same sample was also part of a study on yellow fever vaccine responses in identical twins.

Sequenced material: CD4+ T cells sorted from blood. These receptors were obtained from a woman aged 18-29 years in good health.

This clonotype was picked up a small number of times. The chain joins TRBV18 to TRBJ2-1; 13 bases line up with TRBD2. Germline lookup yields CDR1 KGHSH and CDR2 LQKENI. The CDR3 covers 16 residues. V was pared by 6 bases and J by 7 bases, with 9 bases of the junction left unmatched. The DNA of the CDR3 is TGTGCCAGCTCGGGACTAGCGGGACCAGCTAAAAATGAGCAGTTCTTC. It is translated as CASSGLAGPAKNEQFF.

This chain joins TRBV10-3 and TRBJ1-2; 9 bases match TRBD1. V gave up 5 bases and J gave up 6 bases; unmatched junction bases: 4. This CDR3 contains 13 residues. Germline CDR1 ENHRY, CDR2 SYGVKD. This CDR3 is CAISPGQGNGYTF. The CDR3 bases are TGTGCCATCAGTCCGGGACAGGGCAATGGCTACACCTTC.

The table lists this clonotype with a few counts. J is TRBJ1-5 and V is TRBV7-2; D not resolved. Germline CDR1 and CDR2: SGHTA and FQGNSA. V lost 1 base and J 0 bases, leaving 10 bases between the germline ends. The CDR3 runs 16 residues. The CDR3 DNA reads as TGTGCCAGCAGCTTAGTTGGCGCGCTTAGCAATCAGCCCCAGCATTTT. This codes for CASSLVGALSNQPQHF.

V and J are TRBV2 and TRBJ2-2; D not certain. The CDR3 spans 16 residues. Per the germline V gene, CDR1 is SNHLY and CDR2 is FYNNEI. Trimming took off 6 bases at V and 2 bases at J, with 16 bases between the two ends. CDR3 loop: CASSSDNLANTGELFF. The CDR3 DNA reads TGTGCCAGCAGCTCCGATAATCTGGCTAACACCGGGGAGCTGTTTTTT. Variable domain in full (rest from reference TRBV2 and TRBJ2-2): EPEVTQTPSHQVTQMGQEVILRCVPISNHLYFYWYRQILGQKVEFLVSFYNNEISEKSEIFDDQFSVERPDGSNFTLKIRSTKLEDSAMYFCASSSDNLANTGELFFGEGSRLTVL.

This chain uses TRBV20-1 with TRBJ2-4; no clear D gene. Germline V CDR1 and CDR2: DFQATT, SNEGSKA (reference sequence). The CDR3 length is 15 residues. Trimming shortened V by 0 bases and J by 1 base, and 10 bases separated the two germline ends. This CDR3 is CSARDLGVAKNIQYF. CDR3 nucleotide sequence: TGCAGTGCTAGAGATCTAGGAGTGGCCAAAAACATTCAGTACTTC.

The chain combines TRBV7-2 with TRBJ1-2, with unresolved D. The V and J ends lost 1 base and 13 bases respectively, with 7 bases between them. Germline CDR1 reads SGHTA; CDR2 reads FQGNSA. The CDR3 length is 10 residues. The CDR3: CASSLELSTF. The DNA for the CDR3 is TGTGCCAGCAGCTTAGAACTATCCACCTTC.

The chain has TRBV5-1 and TRBJ2-3, with TRBD2 identical over 8 bases. V trimming: 4 bases; J trimming: 4 bases; junction bases outside the gene matches: 11. This CDR3 comprises 16 residues. Germline V gives CDR1 SGHRS, CDR2 YFSETQ. The CDR3 here is CASSPGRGGPPDTQYF. As DNA, the CDR3 is TGCGCCAGCAGCCCCGGACGGGGGGGGCCCCCAGATACGCAGTATTTT.

The chain links TRBV6-1 to TRBJ2-5, with D perhaps matching TRBD1 (6 bases). V was pared by 6 bases and J by 5 bases, with 16 bases between. Germline loops: CDR1 MNHNS, CDR2 SASEGT. The CDR3 consists of 14 residues. The CDR3 protein is CASRPTGFDETQYF. The CDR3 region has the DNA TGTGCCAGCAGGCCTACAGGGTTCGATGAGACCCAGTACTTC.

CDR3 loop: CSAVGDRGYEQYF. CDR3 nucleotides: TGCAGTGCCGTGGGGGACAGGGGCTACGAGCAGTACTTC. J is TRBJ2-7 and V is TRBV20-1, with 10 bases matching TRBD1. The germline CDR1 and CDR2 sequences are DFQATT and SNEGSKA (reference sequence). Unmatched junction bases numbered 5, after V lost 6 bases and J lost 3 bases. The CDR3 totals 13 residues.

This clonotype has more than one count but fewer than ten. J is TRBJ1-2 and V is TRBV7-9; D not resolved. The CDR3 has 12 amino acids. Germline V gene lookup returns CDR1 SEHNR and CDR2 FQNEAQ (reference sequence). The V end lost 5 bases, the J end lost 8 bases, and 12 bases lay between the germline ends. The CDR3 DNA is TGTGCCAGCAGCCCCCCTTTAGGGGGCTACACCTTC. Translation gives CASSPPLGGYTF.

In its sample, this clonotype was seen a few times. This rearrangement joins TRBV4-2 to TRBJ2-7; D might be TRBD1 (6 bases). V was clipped by 0 bases and J by 3 bases, with 12 bases between them. This CDR3 is built from 15 residues. Per germline, CDR1 LGHNA and CDR2 YNFKEQ. The CDR3 sequence is CASSQEARGIYEQYF. The DNA for the CDR3 is TGTGCCAGCAGCCAAGAAGCGAGGGGGATCTACGAGCAGTACTTC.

This clonotype was counted between two and nine times. The chain combines TRBV20-1 with TRBJ2-5, with 9 positions matching TRBD2. From germline, CDR1 is DFQATT and CDR2 SNEGSKA (reference sequence). This CDR3 has 14 amino acids. With V trimmed by 5 bases and J by 5 bases, 9 bases remained unmatched. The chain's CDR3 is CSALGLASLETQYF. The CDR3 DNA follows: TGCAGTGCTCTAGGACTAGCGAGCCTCGAGACCCAGTACTTC.

The chain employs TRBV6-5 and TRBJ1-1, with no clear D. The V end was cut by 0 bases, the J end by 8 bases, with 10 bases between. This CDR3 has 13 residues. Germline V gives CDR1 MNHEY, CDR2 SVGAGI. The CDR3 sequence is CASSYSTGAEAFF. The CDR3 bases are TGTGCCAGCAGTTACTCGACGGGAGCCGAAGCTTTCTTT.

This clonotype has just a few counts. The rearrangement links TRBV5-5 to TRBJ2-5; D is possibly TRBD2 (5 bases). The CDR3 is 16 residues long. The germline gives CDR1 SGHKS, CDR2 YYEKEE (reference sequence). Trimming shortened V by 0 bases and J by 5 bases, and 17 bases separated the two germline ends. Written as DNA, the CDR3 is TGTGCCAGCAGCTTGGGGTCTAATCCGGGGTTTGAGACCCAGTACTTC. This translates into CASSLGSNPGFETQYF.

In this sample, this clonotype turned up many times. The V call is TRBV7-2, the J call TRBJ2-1; D gene ambiguous. This CDR3 contains 14 residues. The V and J ends lost 1 base and 8 bases respectively, with 12 bases between them. Germline V lookup: CDR1 SGHTA, CDR2 FQGNSA. The CDR3 sequence is CASSLVLGEDEQFF. CDR3 nucleotides: TGTGCCAGCAGCTTAGTCCTAGGTGAGGATGAGCAGTTCTTC.

This clonotype was seen more than once but under ten times. J is TRBJ2-2 and V is TRBV6-5, with a possible D match to TRBD2 (5 bases). This CDR3 comprises 16 residues. Looked up from germline, CDR1 is MNHEY and CDR2 is SVGAGI. The V gene lost 2 bases and the J gene lost 3 bases, with 13 bases spanning the gap. CDR3 region: CASSYASSSYTGELFF. The CDR3 nucleotides read TGTGCCAGCAGTTACGCCTCTAGCTCATACACCGGGGAGCTGTTTTTT.

The J gene is TRBJ2-5, the V gene TRBV11-1, with 10 bases fitting TRBD2. The CDR3 runs 19 residues. CDR1 is SGHAT, CDR2 FQDESV, per germline (reference sequence). The junction had 14 bases not matched to a gene; V was cut back by 0 bases and J by 4 bases. CDR3 DNA: TGTGCCAGCAGCTTAGCGCAGGGGTTTCAACTAGCGGGAAGAGAGACCCAGTACTTC. Translating it yields CASSLAQGFQLAGRETQYF.

As to this clonotype: This may arise from a read error, as a much more abundant clone is one base away. In DNA form, the CDR3 reads TGTGCCACCAGCAGAGATGTGCAGATCACAGATAGGCAGTATTTT. Translating it yields CATSRDVQITDRQYF. The chain links TRBV15 to TRBJ2-3; D remains ambiguous. The CDR3 runs 15 residues. The V gene's germline CDR1 is LNHNV and CDR2 YYDKDF (reference sequence). Drawing the rest from reference TRBV15 and TRBJ2-3, the complete variable domain is DAMVIQNPRYQVTQFGKPVTLSCSQTLNHNVMYWYQQKSSQAPKLLFHYYDKDFNNEADTPDNFQSRRPNTSFCFLDIRSPGLGDTAMYLCATSRDVQITDRQYFGPGTRLTVL.

The rearrangement uses TRBV20-1 and TRBJ2-7; no clear D. In germline, CDR1 is DFQATT, CDR2 SNEGSKA (reference sequence). V lost 3 bases, J lost 2 bases, and 11 bases lay in between. This CDR3 has 13 residues. CDR3 in DNA: TGCAGTGCTAGGAAGCAGAGCACCTACGAGCAGTACTTC. Its protein product is CSARKQSTYEQYF.

This clonotype came up a few times. V is TRBV7-9 and J is TRBJ1-4; D unresolved. This CDR3 is 11 amino acids long. Trimming pared 3 bases from V and 6 bases from J, leaving 2 bases between. Looked up from germline, CDR1 is SEHNR and CDR2 is FQNEAQ (reference sequence). The CDR3 DNA reads TGTGCCAGCAGCTTCCATGAAAAACTGTTTTTT. Translating gives CASSFHEKLFF.

This clonotype was seen a few times. The CDR3 protein is CASRTWGDRNTGELFF. The CDR3 DNA follows: TGTGCCAGCCGAACATGGGGGGACAGAAACACCGGGGAGCTGTTTTTT. The rearrangement uses TRBV6-2 or TRBV6-3 and TRBJ2-2, with D possibly TRBD1 on 7 matching bases. The CDR3 consists of 16 residues. Between the trimmed V and J ends, which lost 8 bases and 2 bases, there was a span of 18 bases. Germline CDR1 MNHEY, CDR2 SVGEGT.

About this clonotype itself: The junction shows a germline mismatch at one end, possibly a read error. The chain carries TRBV20-1 and TRBJ2-7; TRBD1 matches 7 bases. The CDR3 is 18 amino acids. Germline lookup yields CDR1 DFQATT and CDR2 SNEGSKA (reference sequence). Here the CDR3 DNA reads TGCAGTGCTGGAGGACGACAGGGAAAGACCCGGGCCCCCTACGACCAGTACTTC. Encoded protein: CSAGGRQGKTRAPYDQYF.

This CDR3 reads CAMMTGGAAGGPYEQYF. The CDR3 DNA follows: TGTGCCATGATGACAGGGGGGGCAGCGGGGGGGCCCTACGAGCAGTACTTC. The chain has TRBV10-3 and TRBJ2-7; D may be TRBD2 (10 bases). V was pared by 9 bases and J by 2 bases, with 26 bases between. There are 17 residues in the CDR3. Germline lookup yields CDR1 ENHRY and CDR2 SYGVKD.